This T cell receptor (beta chain) is drawn from a study of blood T cell repertoires in COVID-19. In the authors' methods: Reference gene primer amplification gave nucleated cell count estimates. Sequencing used immunoSEQ multiplex PCR; TCRdb keeps in-frame clones, though not all of them. V and J calls and clone size follow that table, whereas D and trimming were derived from the DNA. The data show 250,000 to 350,000 clones, approximately 86% seen once. Per the germline V gene, CDR1 is LGHNT and CDR2 is FRNRAP. The CDR3 extends over 16 amino acids. V shed 4 bases, J shed 1 base, and the junction held 5 bases outside the gene matches.

This chain links TRBV12-5 with TRBJ1-5; 9 bases fit TRBD1. The sequenced sample was peripheral blood. This TCR was sampled from a woman in her seventies with COVID-19, enrolled during active disease. CDR3 residues: CASGSQTGGSNQPQHF. The CDR3 coding sequence is TGTGCTAGTGGTTCGCAGACAGGGGGGAGCAATCAGCCCCAGCATTTT.